This T cell receptor beta chain was obtained from a study of T-cell memory formation after mild COVID-19. The overall study: There were largely donor-specific TCR clusters. Study conclusions and caveats: For contracting clones, CD4+ ones sat mainly in CM and EM, CD8+ in EMRA. Memory cells collected pre-infection included some clones that later responded, suggesting cross-reactive memory joined. While clones contracting from day 15 to 85 were balanced between CD4 and CD8, later expanders leaned CD4+.

This clonotype was seen more than once but under ten times. Its antigen is unknown. MiXCR, run by TCRdb on the 5' RACE reads, gives a single entry per CDR3 protein. The table has under 110,000 distinct CDR3 sequences, approximately 15% seen once; the top ten hold 28%. CDR3 size: 12 residues. V dropped 4 bases and J dropped 8 bases, with 8 bases sitting between them. CDR1 is MGHRA, CDR2 YSYEKL, per germline. Input material: PBMCs or a T cell subset sorted from them (not recorded which). This sequence joins TRBV4-1 and TRBJ1-4; D not certain. This sequence was found in an adult woman who had mild COVID-19 (a few samples of this study predate the infection). Cell type and time point are not known. CDR3 in DNA: TGCGCCAGCAGCCCGAGCGGGGAAAAACTGTTTTTT. It translates to CASSPSGEKLFF.